This T cell receptor (beta chain) was recorded in a study of early T cells in non-severe SARS-CoV-2 infection. The overall study: Sequencing targeted bulk RNA from unsorted whole blood, leaving chains unpaired. Study-level findings and limits: Comparison of clonotypes with VDJdb favored anti-spike CD8 responses while missing private and CD4 specificities.

This clonotype was counted at least ten times. Its matching antigen is unknown. The CDR3 is 13 amino acids. V was trimmed by 4 bases and J by 1 base, leaving 5 bases between them. Germline CDR1 MRHNA, CDR2 SNTAGT. Attached unique molecular identifiers marked individual cDNA molecules. Each CDR3 protein gets one entry after TCRdb re-called the 5' RACE reads with MiXCR. Counted here are around 56,000 distinct CDR3 sequences, less than 9.5% occurring once; the ten biggest clones make up about 10%. Sequencing used whole blood, obtained at baseline. The receptor was derived from an adult who was a healthcare worker with PCR-confirmed SARS-CoV-2 infection or an uninfected control (not recorded which). This chain joins TRBV6-4 and TRBJ1-5, with a weak D call TRBD1 (5 bases). The CDR3 nucleotides read TGTGCCAGCAGTGGGGACAGCAATCAGCCCCAGCATTTT. It is translated as CASSGDSNQPQHF.